A single sample is the source of the 20 T cell receptor beta chains below, sequenced in a study of beta chain features in type 1 diabetes. Study-wide findings and caveats: Significant though moderate, a shortening of TCRB CDR3s appeared in all four CD4+ subsets of Type 1 diabetes patients.

The entirety of the isolated RNA underwent reverse transcription, so expressed TCRB transcripts were sequenced. Profiled with immunoSEQ multiplex PCR; TCRdb holds only in-frame clones, not every one. The sample shows under 300,000 clones, 16% of them seen only once. Antigens for these TCRs are unknown. Sequencing was performed on naive CD4+ T cells from blood. The receptors here all came from a man younger than 45 with type 1 diabetes.

The chain carries TRBV9 and TRBJ2-1; D possibly matches TRBD1 or TRBD2 (5 bases each). Germline V gene sequence: CDR1 SGDLS, CDR2 YYNGEE. The V and J ends lost 1 base and 0 bases respectively, with 14 bases between them. The CDR3 runs 17 residues. CDR3 sequence: CASSVRGAGSSYNEQFF. CDR3 coding DNA: TGTGCCAGCAGCGTAAGGGGAGCAGGGAGCTCCTACAATGAGCAGTTCTTC.

The gene calls are TRBV25-1 and TRBJ2-3, with D possibly being TRBD2 (5 bases). The ends were cut back, 11 bases at V and 3 bases at J, with 15 bases in the middle. Germline assignment: CDR1 MGHDK and CDR2 SYGVNS. This CDR3 comprises 13 residues. The CDR3 DNA follows: TGTGCCGTCCACCGGGATGGGACAGATACGCAGTATTTT. This gives the protein CAVHRDGTDTQYF.

This clone was seen more than once but under ten times. The CDR3 nucleotides read TGTGCCTGGAGTGTAGGGACTCACGAGCAGTACTTC. This gives the protein CAWSVGTHEQYF. J is TRBJ2-7 and V is TRBV30; maybe TRBD2 (6 bases). The V gene lost 0 bases and the J gene lost 5 bases, with 8 bases spanning the gap. The CDR3 is 12 amino acids. The germline V gene encodes CDR1 GTSNPN and CDR2 SVGIG (reference sequence). Using reference TRBV30 and TRBJ2-7 for the parts outside the CDR3, the full variable domain is SQTIHQWPATLVQPVGSPLSLECTVEGTSNPNLYWYRQAAGRGLQLLFYSVGIGQISSEVPQNLSASRPQDRQFILSSKKLLLSDSGFYLCAWSVGTHEQYFGPGTRLTVT.

V and J are TRBV16 and TRBJ1-4; no clear D. The CDR3 consists of 16 residues. The germline CDR1 and CDR2 sequences are KGHSY and FQNENV. Trimming left V 2 bases short and J 3 bases short, with 13 bases between. The CDR3 reads CASSQAGGRANEKLFF. The CDR3 DNA reads as TGTGCCAGCAGCCAAGCAGGAGGGAGGGCTAATGAAAAACTGTTTTTT.

This clone was picked up a small number of times. This CDR3 is also generated by other DNA sequences in the sample. The V and J genes are TRBV7-2 and TRBJ2-3; D not certain. With 4 bases removed from V and 4 bases from J, the gap between germline ends came to 3 bases. The CDR3 extends over 11 amino acids. The germline V gene encodes CDR1 SGHTA and CDR2 FQGNSA. The CDR3 nucleotides are TGTGCCAGCAGCTCCTCAGATACGCAGTATTTT. Translating it yields CASSSSDTQYF.

A few counts support this clone. The J gene is TRBJ1-5, the V gene TRBV19, with TRBD1 as a possible D gene (5 bases). CDR1 LNHDA and CDR2 SQIVND come from the germline V gene (reference sequence). V was pared by 6 bases and J by 6 bases, with 15 bases between. This CDR3 region has 14 residues. For the CDR3, the DNA is TGTGCCAGTAGACTCAGCCAGGGTGTTCAGCCCCAGCATTTT. Its translation: CASRLSQGVQPQHF.

In its sample, this clone was seen a few times. The V call is TRBV1, the J call TRBJ2-7; the table calls TRBD1, which could not be checked here. TRBV1 is a pseudogene locus. The CDR3 length is 19 residues. This CDR3 is CTSSQEEARVTRSSYEQYF. DNA for the CDR3: TGCACCAGCAGCCAAGAAGAGGCCAGGGTAACCCGAAGTTCCTACGAGCAGTACTTC.

The sample holds a few counts of this clone. The identical CDR3 is also encoded by other nucleotide sequences in the sample. The chain joins TRBV30 to TRBJ2-1; D gene unclear. The CDR3 is 13 amino acids. Germline CDR1 GTSNPN, CDR2 SVGIG (reference sequence). With 0 bases removed from V and 7 bases from J, the gap between germline ends came to 10 bases. The CDR3 sequence: CAWSVLEGNEQFF. The CDR3 DNA reads as TGTGCCTGGAGTGTATTAGAAGGGAATGAGCAGTTCTTC.

This clone occurred a few times. The chain is built from TRBV9 and TRBJ2-3, with TRBD1 matching 8 bases. The J segment lost 2 bases and the V segment lost 4 bases, leaving 3 bases of the junction unmatched. The CDR3 spans 14 residues. The germline V gene encodes CDR1 SGDLS and CDR2 YYNGEE. CDR3 residues: CASSRTGYTDTQYF. In DNA form, the CDR3 reads TGTGCCAGCAGCAGGACAGGGTACACAGATACGCAGTATTTT.

The chain employs TRBV7-2 and TRBJ2-1; D is unresolved. Germline lookup yields CDR1 SGHTA and CDR2 FQGNSA. This CDR3 is 14 amino acids long. V was pared by 4 bases and J by 4 bases, with 11 bases between. As DNA, the CDR3 is TGTGCCAGCAGCTCAAGACCTCTATACAATGAGCAGTTCTTC. Translated: CASSSRPLYNEQFF.

V is TRBV30 and J is TRBJ2-5; 7 nucleotides agree with TRBD1. This CDR3 has 13 residues. Germline CDR1 GTSNPN, CDR2 SVGIG (reference sequence). Trimming cost V 4 bases and J 3 bases; bases outside gene matches: 5. DNA for the CDR3: TGTGCCTGGAACCAGCAGGGGGAAGAGACCCAGTACTTC. It specifies CAWNQQGEETQYF.

This chain joins TRBV29-1 and TRBJ1-1, with TRBD1 matching 9 bases. The CDR3 has 15 residues. The germline V gene encodes CDR1 SQVTM and CDR2 ANQGSEA. V was clipped by 4 bases and J by 5 bases; unmatched bases: 11. The CDR3 DNA is TGCAGCGTTGTGGGGGGGACAGGGAGGAAAACTGAAGCTTTCTTT. Translating it yields CSVVGGTGRKTEAFF.

This CDR3 reads CASSSPGQTNTGELFF. The CDR3 coding sequence is TGTGCCAGCAGTTCTCCGGGACAGACGAACACCGGGGAGCTGTTTTTT. V usage is TRBV28 and J usage is TRBJ2-2; TRBD1 matches at 7 bases. Germline V gene data show CDR1 as MDHEN and CDR2 as SYDVKM. The J segment lost 0 bases and the V segment lost 4 bases, leaving 5 bases of the junction unmatched. The CDR3 consists of 16 residues.

The chain links TRBV30 to TRBJ1-2; a possible D gene is TRBD1 (6 bases). The CDR3 extends over 12 amino acids. V dropped 5 bases and J dropped 4 bases, with 11 bases sitting between them. Germline lookup yields CDR1 GTSNPN and CDR2 SVGIG (reference sequence). The CDR3 coding sequence is TGTGCCTGGGGCGGACAGATCTATGGCTACACCTTC. Translating it yields CAWGGQIYGYTF.

The gene calls are TRBV5-1 and TRBJ2-3; tentative D call: TRBD2 (5 bases). The V gene's germline CDR1 is SGHRS and CDR2 YFSETQ. Trimming took off 0 bases at V and 8 bases at J, with 10 bases between the two ends. The CDR3 is 13 amino acids. The CDR3 here is CASSLAGRSTQYF. CDR3 DNA sequence: TGCGCCAGCAGCTTGGCGGGAAGGAGTACGCAGTATTTT.

This clone was seen only a few times. The V call is TRBV7-2, the J call TRBJ2-2; tentatively, D is TRBD1 (6 bases). V was pared by 5 bases and J by 3 bases, with 16 bases between. Germline values: CDR1 SGHTA, CDR2 FQGNSA. This CDR3 has 16 amino acids. In DNA form, the CDR3 reads TGTGCCAGCAGCACGTATCAGGGGAGACACACCGGGGAGCTGTTTTTT. Translated: CASSTYQGRHTGELFF.

The rearrangement uses TRBV4-1 and TRBJ1-4, with D unclear. The germline V gene has CDR1 MGHRA and CDR2 YSYEKL. V lost 1 base to trimming and J lost 5 bases, with 11 bases between them. The CDR3 has 15 amino acids. The CDR3 nucleotides read TGCGCCAGCAGCCAAGTGATTGGACCCAATGAAAAACTGTTTTTT. Its protein is CASSQVIGPNEKLFF.

The chain combines TRBV29-1 with TRBJ1-5; 8 positions match TRBD1. Losses at the gene ends were 7 bases for V and 3 bases for J; bases not matched to a gene: 5. The germline V gene encodes CDR1 SQVTM and CDR2 ANQGSEA. The CDR3 is 13 amino acids. The CDR3 region has the DNA TGCAGCGCCTCGGACAGGGCCAATCAGCCCCAGCATTTT. This sequence encodes CSASDRANQPQHF.

This chain connects TRBV6-6 to TRBJ1-2; D remains unclear. Germline values: CDR1 MNHNY, CDR2 SVGAGI (reference sequence). The ends were cut back, 2 bases at V and 7 bases at J, with 14 bases in the middle. This CDR3 spans 14 amino acids. The CDR3 is CASSYPQAPAGYTF. For the CDR3, the DNA is TGTGCCAGCAGTTACCCTCAAGCTCCCGCTGGCTACACCTTC.

In DNA, the CDR3 is TGTGCCAGCTCACCCTCCGTTAGGCTGATCCCTGAAGCTTTCTTT. It translates to CASSPSVRLIPEAFF. The rearrangement uses TRBV18 and TRBJ1-1; D gene uncertain. This CDR3 spans 15 amino acids. Germline V CDR1 and CDR2: KGHSH, LQKENI. V was cut by 3 bases and J by 6 bases, with 17 bases left in between.